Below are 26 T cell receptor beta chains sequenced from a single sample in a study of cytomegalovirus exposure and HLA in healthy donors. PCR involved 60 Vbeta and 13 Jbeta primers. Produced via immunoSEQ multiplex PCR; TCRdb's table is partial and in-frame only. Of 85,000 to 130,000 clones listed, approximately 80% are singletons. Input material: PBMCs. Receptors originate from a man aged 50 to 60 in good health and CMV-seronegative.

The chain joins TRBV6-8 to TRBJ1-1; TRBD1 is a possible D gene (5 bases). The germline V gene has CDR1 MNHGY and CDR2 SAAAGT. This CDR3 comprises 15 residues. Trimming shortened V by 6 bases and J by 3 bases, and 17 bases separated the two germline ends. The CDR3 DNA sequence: TGTGCCAGCAGCTATCCAGGGAGGAGGGACACTGAAGCTTTCTTT. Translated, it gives CASSYPGRRDTEAFF.

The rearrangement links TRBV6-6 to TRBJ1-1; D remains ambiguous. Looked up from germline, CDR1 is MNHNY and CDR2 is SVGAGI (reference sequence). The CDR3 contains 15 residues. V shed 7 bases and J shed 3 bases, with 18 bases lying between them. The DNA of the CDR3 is TGTGCCAGCATCTTCAGCGCCGCGGGGTACACTGAAGCTTTCTTT. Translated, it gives CASIFSAAGYTEAFF.

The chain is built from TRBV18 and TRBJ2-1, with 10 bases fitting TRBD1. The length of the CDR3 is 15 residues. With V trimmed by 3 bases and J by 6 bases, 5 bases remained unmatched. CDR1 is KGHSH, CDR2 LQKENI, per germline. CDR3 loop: CASSPGTGEFNEQFF. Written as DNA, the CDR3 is TGTGCCAGCTCACCCGGGACAGGGGAGTTCAATGAGCAGTTCTTC.

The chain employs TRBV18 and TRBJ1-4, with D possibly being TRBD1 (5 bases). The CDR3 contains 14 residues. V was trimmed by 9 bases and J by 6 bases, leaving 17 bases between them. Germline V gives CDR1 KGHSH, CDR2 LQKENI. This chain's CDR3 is CARSSSGRDEKLFF. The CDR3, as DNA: TGTGCCAGATCCTCATCCGGCAGGGATGAAAAACTGTTTTTT. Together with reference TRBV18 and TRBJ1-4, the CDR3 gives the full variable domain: NAGVMQNPRHLVRRRGQEARLRCSPMKGHSHVYWYRQLPEEGLKFMVYLQKENIIDESGMPKERFSAEFPKEGPSILRIQQVVRGDSAAYFCARSSSGRDEKLFFGSGTQLSVL.

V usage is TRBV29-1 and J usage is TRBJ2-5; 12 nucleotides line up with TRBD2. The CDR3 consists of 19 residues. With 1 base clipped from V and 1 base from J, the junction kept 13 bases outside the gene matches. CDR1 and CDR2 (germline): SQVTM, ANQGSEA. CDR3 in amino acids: CSVEGLAGGKSGSQETQYF. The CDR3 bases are TGCAGCGTTGAAGGGCTAGCGGGGGGGAAGAGTGGTAGCCAAGAGACCCAGTACTTC.

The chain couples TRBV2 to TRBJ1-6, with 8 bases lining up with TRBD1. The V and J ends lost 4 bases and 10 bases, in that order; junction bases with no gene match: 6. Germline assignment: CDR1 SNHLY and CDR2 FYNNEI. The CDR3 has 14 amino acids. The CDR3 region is CASSGTGGESPLHF. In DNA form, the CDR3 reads TGTGCCAGCAGTGGAACAGGGGGAGAATCACCCCTCCACTTT.

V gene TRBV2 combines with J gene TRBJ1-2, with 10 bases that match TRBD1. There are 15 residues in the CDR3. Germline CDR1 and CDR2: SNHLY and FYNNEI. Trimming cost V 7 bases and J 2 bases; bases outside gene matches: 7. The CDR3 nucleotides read TGTGCCAGCACCCTGGGGACAGGGGCCAACTATGGCTACACCTTC. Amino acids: CASTLGTGANYGYTF.

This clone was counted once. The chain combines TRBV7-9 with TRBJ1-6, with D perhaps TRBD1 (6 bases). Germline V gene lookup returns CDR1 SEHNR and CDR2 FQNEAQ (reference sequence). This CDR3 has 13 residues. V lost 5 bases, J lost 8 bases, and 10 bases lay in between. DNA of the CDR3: TGTGCCAGCAGCGTAGAGGGGGATTCACCCCTCCACTTT. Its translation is CASSVEGDSPLHF.

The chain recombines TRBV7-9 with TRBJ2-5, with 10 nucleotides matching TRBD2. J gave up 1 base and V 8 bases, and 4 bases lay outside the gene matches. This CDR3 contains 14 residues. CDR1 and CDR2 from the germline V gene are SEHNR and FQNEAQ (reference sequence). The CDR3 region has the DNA TGTGCCAGCGTACTAGCGGGATCCCAAGAGACCCAGTACTTC. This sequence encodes CASVLAGSQETQYF.

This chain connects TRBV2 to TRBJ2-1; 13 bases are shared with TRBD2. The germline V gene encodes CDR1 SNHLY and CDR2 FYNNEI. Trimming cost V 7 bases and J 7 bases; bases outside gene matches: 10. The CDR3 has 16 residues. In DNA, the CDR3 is TGTGCCAGCAACAGACCAGGGACTAGCGGGAAGAATGAGCAGTTCTTC. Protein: CASNRPGTSGKNEQFF.

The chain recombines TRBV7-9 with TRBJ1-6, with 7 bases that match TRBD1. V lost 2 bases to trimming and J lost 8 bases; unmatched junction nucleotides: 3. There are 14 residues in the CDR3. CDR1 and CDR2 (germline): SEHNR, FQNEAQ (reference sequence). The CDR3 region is CASSLRQGDSPLHF. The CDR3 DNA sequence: TGTGCCAGCAGCTTAAGACAGGGTGATTCACCCCTCCACTTT.

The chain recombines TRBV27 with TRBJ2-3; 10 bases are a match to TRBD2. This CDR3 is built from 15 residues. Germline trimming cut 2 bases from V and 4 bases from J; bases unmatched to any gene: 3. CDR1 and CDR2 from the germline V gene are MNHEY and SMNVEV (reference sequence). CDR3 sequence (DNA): TGTGCCAGCAGTTTACAGCGGGGGGGCCCAGATACGCAGTATTTT. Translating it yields CASSLQRGGPDTQYF.

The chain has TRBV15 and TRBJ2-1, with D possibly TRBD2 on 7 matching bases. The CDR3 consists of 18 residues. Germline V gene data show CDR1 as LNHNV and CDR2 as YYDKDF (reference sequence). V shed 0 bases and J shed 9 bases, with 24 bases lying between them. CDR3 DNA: TGTGCCACCAGCAGAGATTTCGGGGGCGGGGGCCCCTTGATTGAGCAGTTCTTC. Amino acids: CATSRDFGGGGPLIEQFF.

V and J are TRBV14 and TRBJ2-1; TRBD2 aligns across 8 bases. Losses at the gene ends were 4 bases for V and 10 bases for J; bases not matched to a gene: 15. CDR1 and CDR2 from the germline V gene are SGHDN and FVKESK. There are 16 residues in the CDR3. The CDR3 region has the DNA TGTGCCAGCAGCCCGTTACTAGCGGCGCTCTCGGTAGAGCAGTTCTTC. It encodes CASSPLLAALSVEQFF.

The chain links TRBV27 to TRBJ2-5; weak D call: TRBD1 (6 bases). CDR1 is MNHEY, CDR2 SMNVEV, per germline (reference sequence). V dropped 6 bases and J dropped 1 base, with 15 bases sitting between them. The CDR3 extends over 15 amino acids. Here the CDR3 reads CASRAMQGSQETQYF. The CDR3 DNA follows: TGTGCCAGCAGGGCCATGCAGGGGTCCCAAGAGACCCAGTACTTC.

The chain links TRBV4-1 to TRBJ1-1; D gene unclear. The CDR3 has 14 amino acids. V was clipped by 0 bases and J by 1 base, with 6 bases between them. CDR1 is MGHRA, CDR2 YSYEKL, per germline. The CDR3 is CASSQEQWNTEAFF. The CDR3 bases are TGCGCCAGCAGCCAAGAGCAGTGGAACACTGAAGCTTTCTTT.

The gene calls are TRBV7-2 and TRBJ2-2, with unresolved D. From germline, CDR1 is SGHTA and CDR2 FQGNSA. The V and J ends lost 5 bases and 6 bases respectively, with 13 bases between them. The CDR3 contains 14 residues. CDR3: CASSRGIGPGELFF. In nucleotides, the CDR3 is TGTGCCAGCAGCCGAGGAATAGGCCCCGGGGAGCTGTTTTTT.

In DNA form, the CDR3 reads TGTGCCAGCAGCTTGCAGGGACTAACTGAAGCTTTCTTT. It is translated as CASSLQGLTEAFF. This chain uses TRBV5-8 with TRBJ1-1; a weak D match, TRBD1 (5 bases). Germline loops: CDR1 SGHTS, CDR2 YDEGEE. The CDR3 sequence is 13 residues long. With 1 base removed from V and 5 bases from J, the gap between germline ends came to 9 bases.

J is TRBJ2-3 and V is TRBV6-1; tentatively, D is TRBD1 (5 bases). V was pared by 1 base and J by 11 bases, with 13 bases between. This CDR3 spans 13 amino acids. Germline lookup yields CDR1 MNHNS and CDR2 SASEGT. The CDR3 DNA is TGTGCCAGCAGTGAAGTCTGGCAGGGATGGCAGTATTTT. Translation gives CASSEVWQGWQYF.

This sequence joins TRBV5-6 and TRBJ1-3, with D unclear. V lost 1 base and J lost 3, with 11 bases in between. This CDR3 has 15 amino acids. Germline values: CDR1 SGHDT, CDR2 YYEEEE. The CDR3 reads CASSLLTGVGNTIYF. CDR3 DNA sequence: TGTGCCAGCAGCTTGTTAACTGGAGTTGGAAACACCATATATTTT.

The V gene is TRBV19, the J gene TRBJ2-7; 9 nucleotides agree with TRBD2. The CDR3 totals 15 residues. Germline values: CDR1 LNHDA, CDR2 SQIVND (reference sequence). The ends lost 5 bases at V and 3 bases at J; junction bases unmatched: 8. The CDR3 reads CASSRASGELYEQYV. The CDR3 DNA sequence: TGTGCCAGTAGTCGGGCTAGCGGGGAGCTCTACGAGCAGTACGTC.

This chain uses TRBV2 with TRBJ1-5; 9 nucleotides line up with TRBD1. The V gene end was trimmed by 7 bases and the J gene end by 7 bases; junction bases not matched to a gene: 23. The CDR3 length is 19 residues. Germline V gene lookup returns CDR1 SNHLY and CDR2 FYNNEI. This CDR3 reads CASTRGIPGQGPPRQPQHF. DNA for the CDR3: TGTGCCAGCACCAGAGGAATCCCGGGACAGGGCCCTCCAAGGCAGCCCCAGCATTTT.

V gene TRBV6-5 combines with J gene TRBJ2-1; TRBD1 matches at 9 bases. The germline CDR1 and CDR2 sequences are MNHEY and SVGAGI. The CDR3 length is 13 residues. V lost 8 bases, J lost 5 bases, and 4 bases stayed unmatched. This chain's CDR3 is CASGGTGNNEQFF. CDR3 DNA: TGTGCCAGCGGTGGGACAGGGAACAATGAGCAGTTCTTC.

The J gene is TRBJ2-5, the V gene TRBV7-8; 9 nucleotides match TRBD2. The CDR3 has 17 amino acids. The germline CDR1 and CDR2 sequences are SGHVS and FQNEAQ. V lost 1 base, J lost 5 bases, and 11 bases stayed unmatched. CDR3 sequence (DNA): TGTGCCAGCAGCTTAGGGGGGGCAGCGGGGGGTAGGGAGACCCAGTACTTC. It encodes CASSLGGAAGGRETQYF.

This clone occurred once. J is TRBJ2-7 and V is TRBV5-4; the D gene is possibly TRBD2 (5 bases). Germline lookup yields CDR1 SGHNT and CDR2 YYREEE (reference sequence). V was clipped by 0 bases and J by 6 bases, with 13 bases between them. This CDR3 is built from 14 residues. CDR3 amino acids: CASSLESAGAEQYV. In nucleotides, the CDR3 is TGTGCCAGCAGCTTGGAGTCCGCGGGTGCCGAGCAGTACGTC.

The CDR3 spells CASSQSAGIEAFF. The CDR3, as DNA: TGCGCCAGCAGTCAATCGGCGGGGATAGAAGCTTTCTTT. The chain employs TRBV23-1 and TRBJ1-1; D gene uncertain. TRBV23-1 qualifies as an ORF whose function is uncertain. The CDR3 loop spans 13 amino acids. V shed 0 bases and J shed 8 bases, with 10 bases lying between them.